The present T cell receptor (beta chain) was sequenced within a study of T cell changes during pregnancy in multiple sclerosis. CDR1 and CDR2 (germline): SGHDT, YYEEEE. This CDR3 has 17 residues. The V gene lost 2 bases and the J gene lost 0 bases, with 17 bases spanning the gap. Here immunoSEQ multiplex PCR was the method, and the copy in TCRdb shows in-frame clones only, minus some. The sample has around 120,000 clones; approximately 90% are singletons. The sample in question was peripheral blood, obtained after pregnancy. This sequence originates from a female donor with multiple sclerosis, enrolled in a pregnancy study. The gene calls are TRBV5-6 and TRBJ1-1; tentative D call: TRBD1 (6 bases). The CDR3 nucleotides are TGTGCCAGCAGCTTTGGACGGGGGGCAGGCATGAACACTGAAGCTTTCTTT. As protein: CASSFGRGAGMNTEAFF.